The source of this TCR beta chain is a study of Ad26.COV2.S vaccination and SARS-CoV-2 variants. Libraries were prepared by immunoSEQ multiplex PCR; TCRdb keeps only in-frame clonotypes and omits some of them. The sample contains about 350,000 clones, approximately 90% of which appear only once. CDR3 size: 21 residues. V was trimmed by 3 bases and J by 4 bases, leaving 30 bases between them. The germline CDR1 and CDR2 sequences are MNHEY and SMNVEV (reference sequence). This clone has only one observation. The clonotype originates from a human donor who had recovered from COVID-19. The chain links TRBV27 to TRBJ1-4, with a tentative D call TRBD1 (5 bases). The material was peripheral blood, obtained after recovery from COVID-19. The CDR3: CASSFLPLSGTPTWGNEKLFF. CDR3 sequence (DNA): TGTGCCAGCAGTTTTTTACCCCTTTCCGGGACGCCAACCTGGGGTAATGAAAAACTGTTTTTT. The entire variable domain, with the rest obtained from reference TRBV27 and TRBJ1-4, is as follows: EAQVTQNPRYLITVTGKKLTVTCSQNMNHEYMSWYRQDPGLGLRQIYYSMNVEVTDKGDVPEGYKVSRKEKRNFPLILESPSPNQTSLYFCASSFLPLSGTPTWGNEKLFFGSGTQLSVL.